Below are 24 T cell receptor beta chains sequenced from a single sample in a study of OX40 agonist ivuxolimab in advanced cancers. The method was immunoSEQ multiplex PCR; TCRdb's version includes in-frame clones alone and lacks a portion of them. The sample has about 72,000 clones; approximately 81% are singletons. The specimen comprised CD4+ or CD8+ T cells sorted from blood, sampled in a trial of the OX40 agonist ivuxolimab. All receptors derive from an adult with an advanced solid tumor such as melanoma, head and neck, liver or kidney cancer.

The chain uses TRBV9 and TRBJ2-3; D is ambiguous. V lost 3 bases and J lost 6, with 5 bases in between. The germline CDR1 and CDR2 sequences are SGDLS and YYNGEE. CDR3 length: 11 residues. In DNA, the CDR3 is TGTGCCAGCAGCGAGGAGGATACGCAGTATTTT. This sequence encodes CASSEEDTQYF.

This rearrangement joins TRBV19 to TRBJ2-1, with 11 bases aligning to TRBD2. Per germline, CDR1 LNHDA and CDR2 SQIVND (reference sequence). Trimming took 3 bases from V and 9 from J; bases not matched to a gene: 4. The CDR3 has 14 residues. The CDR3 spells CASSIRLAGGEQFF. The CDR3 DNA sequence: TGTGCCAGTAGTATCCGGCTAGCGGGAGGTGAGCAGTTCTTC.

The chain uses TRBV6-5 and TRBJ1-1; 7 bases map to TRBD1. The CDR3 is 16 residues long. V was clipped by 2 bases and J by 3 bases; unmatched bases: 9. Germline values: CDR1 MNHEY, CDR2 SVGAGI. CDR3 DNA sequence: TGTGCCAGCAGTTACGTGCTACAGGGGCTAGACACTGAAGCTTTCTTT. Translating it yields CASSYVLQGLDTEAFF.

This clone has a single count. The chain combines TRBV18 with TRBJ1-3; possibly TRBD1 for D (6 bases). The V end lost 4 bases, the J end lost 4 bases, and 8 bases lay between the germline ends. This CDR3 region has 13 residues. CDR1 KGHSH and CDR2 LQKENI come from the germline V gene. DNA for the CDR3: TGTGCCAGCTCACGACAGGTCGGAAACACCATATATTTT. Protein product: CASSRQVGNTIYF.

The J gene is TRBJ2-7, the V gene TRBV6-6; 8 positions agree with TRBD1. V dropped 4 bases and J dropped 3; count of bases not matched to a gene: 11. Germline loops: CDR1 MNHNY, CDR2 SVGAGI (reference sequence). The length of the CDR3 is 16 residues. CDR3 sequence reads: CASSFPGTGPNYEQYF. In DNA, the CDR3 is TGTGCCAGCAGTTTCCCAGGGACAGGCCCAAACTACGAGCAGTACTTC.

This clone was seen at least ten times. The sample contains more than one DNA sequence encoding this CDR3. The chain carries TRBV19 and TRBJ1-5; D gene ambiguous. From germline, CDR1 is LNHDA and CDR2 SQIVND (reference sequence). The CDR3 contains 10 residues. Trimming stripped 7 bases from V and 6 bases from J, with 4 bases between. The CDR3 here is CASNSQPQHF. The CDR3 region has the DNA TGTGCCAGTAATTCTCAGCCCCAGCATTTT.

The chain carries TRBV6-1 and TRBJ1-2; 9 bases align to TRBD1. This CDR3 spans 14 amino acids. V gave up 5 bases and J gave up 1 base; unmatched junction bases: 2. Looked up from germline, CDR1 is MNHNS and CDR2 is SASEGT. The CDR3 DNA reads TGTGCCAGCAGTCGGACAGGGGATAACTATGGCTACACCTTC. It is translated as CASSRTGDNYGYTF.

This clone was observed once. The chain combines TRBV5-1 with TRBJ2-3; D tentatively reads TRBD1 or TRBD2 (5 bases each). CDR3 length: 15 amino acids. V was trimmed by 3 bases and J by 0 bases, leaving 11 bases between them. CDR1 SGHRS and CDR2 YFSETQ come from the germline V gene. The CDR3 sequence: CASSSQGVSTDTQYF. CDR3 nucleotide sequence: TGCGCCAGCAGCTCGCAGGGAGTTAGCACAGATACGCAGTATTTT. Looking up the rest from reference TRBV5-1 and TRBJ2-3 gives the full variable domain: KAGVTQTPRYLIKTRGQQVTLSCSPISGHRSVSWYQQTPGQGLQFLFEYFSETQRNKGNFPGRFSGRQFSNSRSEMNVSTLELGDSALYLCASSSQGVSTDTQYFGPGTRLTVL.

This rearrangement joins TRBV27 to TRBJ1-1, with no clear D. The CDR3 runs to 16 residues. The V end lost 5 bases, the J end lost 0 bases, and 16 bases lay between the germline ends. Germline lookup yields CDR1 MNHEY and CDR2 SMNVEV (reference sequence). The CDR3: CASSPVIGLVNTEAFF. The CDR3 DNA reads TGTGCCAGCAGTCCTGTAATCGGACTGGTGAACACTGAAGCTTTCTTT.

The chain combines TRBV9 with TRBJ2-3; D is perhaps TRBD1 or TRBD2 (5 bases each). CDR3 length: 12 residues. V was shortened by 3 bases and J by 12 bases, with 14 bases between the two germline ends. Germline V gene data show CDR1 as SGDLS and CDR2 as YYNGEE. The CDR3 spells CASSDRDLAQYF. Here the CDR3 DNA reads TGTGCCAGCAGCGACCGGGACCTAGCACAGTATTTT.

The V and J genes are TRBV5-1 and TRBJ2-4; 8 bases are a match to TRBD2. Germline-derived CDR1 and CDR2 are SGHRS and YFSETQ. J lost 8 bases, V lost 7 bases, and 8 bases had no gene match. This CDR3 comprises 13 residues. As DNA, the CDR3 is TGCGCCAGCCGCGGGGGGACATCGGACATTCAGTACTTC. Amino acid sequence: CASRGGTSDIQYF.

V gene TRBV5-1 combines with J gene TRBJ1-2; the match to TRBD1 covers 7 bases. The J segment lost 0 bases and the V segment lost 0 bases, leaving 2 bases of the junction unmatched. Germline V lookup: CDR1 SGHRS, CDR2 YFSETQ. There are 15 residues in the CDR3. CDR3 amino acids: CASSLGRGSNYGYTF. The CDR3 nucleotides are TGCGCCAGCAGCTTGGGCAGGGGGTCTAACTATGGCTACACCTTC. Filled out from reference TRBV5-1 and TRBJ1-2, the complete variable domain reads KAGVTQTPRYLIKTRGQQVTLSCSPISGHRSVSWYQQTPGQGLQFLFEYFSETQRNKGNFPGRFSGRQFSNSRSEMNVSTLELGDSALYLCASSLGRGSNYGYTFGSGTRLTVV.

This clone has a handful of counts. The CDR3 is CASSTQSGYTF. In DNA, the CDR3 is TGTGCCAGCAGTACCCAATCCGGCTACACCTTC. The chain uses TRBV6-6 and TRBJ1-2; D uncertain. Germline assignment: CDR1 MNHNY and CDR2 SVGAGI (reference sequence). V lost 5 bases and J lost 8, with 9 bases in between. CDR3 size: 11 residues.

This clone was seen just once. J is TRBJ1-4 and V is TRBV18, with 8 bases lining up with TRBD1. Germline CDR1 KGHSH, CDR2 LQKENI. The CDR3 is made up of 16 amino acids. The junction had 9 bases not matched to a gene; V was cut back by 5 bases and J by 4 bases. Here the CDR3 reads CASSFTLQGGNEKLFF. The CDR3 bases are TGTGCCAGCTCATTTACCCTACAGGGGGGTAATGAAAAACTGTTTTTT.

The rearrangement links TRBV19 to TRBJ2-2; D gene unclear. This CDR3 is built from 12 residues. V was shortened by 3 bases and J by 5 bases, with 4 bases between the two germline ends. The germline gives CDR1 LNHDA, CDR2 SQIVND (reference sequence). CDR3 sequence (DNA): TGTGCCAGTAGTATGGGGACCGGGGAGCTGTTTTTT. Residues: CASSMGTGELFF.

In DNA, the CDR3 is TGTGCCAGCAGCCCCCGGAGGGGGGCCGGTTTAAAGACCCAGTACTTC. This translates into CASSPRRGAGLKTQYF. The chain combines TRBV13 with TRBJ2-5; D is possibly TRBD1 or TRBD2 (6 bases each). Germline V gene data show CDR1 as PRHDT and CDR2 as FYEKMQ (reference sequence). V was cut by 5 bases and J by 6 bases, with 22 bases left in between. The CDR3 runs to 16 residues.

This clone has a single count. V is TRBV9 and J is TRBJ1-2; D gene unclear. CDR3 size: 14 residues. Trimming took off 4 bases at V and 7 bases at J, with 17 bases between the two ends. Germline loops: CDR1 SGDLS, CDR2 YYNGEE. The CDR3 loop reads CASSPLGSVRGYTF. Here the CDR3 DNA reads TGTGCCAGCAGCCCCCTCGGGTCCGTGCGTGGCTACACCTTC.

The rearrangement joins TRBV11-3 to TRBJ2-1; D remains ambiguous. Trimming removed 1 base from V and 5 bases from J, with 6 bases in between. The CDR3 consists of 13 residues. The germline V gene has CDR1 SGHNT and CDR2 YENEEA. The CDR3 bases are TGTGCCAGCAGCTTAGGGGTAAACAATGAGCAGTTCTTC. Translation: CASSLGVNNEQFF.

The genes are TRBV2 and TRBJ1-2; TRBD1 is a possible D gene (5 bases). There are 13 residues in the CDR3. In germline, CDR1 is SNHLY, CDR2 FYNNEI. V lost 4 bases and J 4 bases, leaving 10 bases between the germline ends. The CDR3 reads CASSGGLAYGYTF. The CDR3 DNA sequence: TGTGCCAGCAGTGGGGGACTTGCCTATGGCTACACCTTC.

This chain links TRBV4-1 with TRBJ1-1; D is undetermined. Germline V CDR1 and CDR2: MGHRA, YSYEKL. The CDR3 length is 15 residues. Trimming pared 0 bases from V and 1 base from J, leaving 9 bases between. DNA for the CDR3: TGCGCCAGCAGCCAAGACGGTTCGTGGAACACTGAAGCTTTCTTT. Its protein is CASSQDGSWNTEAFF.

This clone was seen only once. The V gene is TRBV15, the J gene TRBJ2-1; TRBD2 matches at 9 bases. J gave up 8 bases and V 1 base, and 6 bases lay outside the gene matches. Germline assignment: CDR1 LNHNV and CDR2 YYDKDF (reference sequence). There are 15 residues in the CDR3. The DNA for the CDR3 is TGTGCCACCAGCAGAGGCGGGGGGGCCTCCTATGAGCAGTTCTTC. It yields the protein CATSRGGGASYEQFF.

The gene calls are TRBV27 and TRBJ1-1; perhaps TRBD1 as D (6 bases). CDR3 size: 12 residues. Trimming took 6 bases from V and 8 from J, leaving 13 bases between them. Germline V CDR1 and CDR2: MNHEY, SMNVEV (reference sequence). CDR3 protein: CASSLQQGEAFF. The CDR3 nucleotides read TGTGCCAGCAGCTTGCAACAGGGAGAAGCTTTCTTT.

The V gene is TRBV6-5, the J gene TRBJ2-1; 8 bases fit TRBD1. The CDR3 runs to 13 residues. The V gene end was trimmed by 2 bases and the J gene end by 14 bases; junction bases not matched to a gene: 8. Germline loops: CDR1 MNHEY, CDR2 SVGAGI. The CDR3 DNA is TGTGCCAGCAGTTACCAAGGGACAGGAGGAGAGTTCTTC. It codes for CASSYQGTGGEFF.

This clone was observed a single time. The V and J genes are TRBV5-1 and TRBJ1-1, with TRBD1 matching 7 bases. V lost 7 bases to trimming and J lost 0 bases; unmatched junction nucleotides: 9. The CDR3 contains 15 residues. Germline-derived CDR1 and CDR2 are SGHRS and YFSETQ. CDR3 coding DNA: TGCGCCAGCGCTCCAGAGACAGGGCTGAACACTGAAGCTTTCTTT. The encoded protein is CASAPETGLNTEAFF.